The rows below give T cell receptor beta chains drawn from one sample of a study of blood T cell repertoires in COVID-19. Sequencing used immunoSEQ multiplex PCR; TCRdb keeps in-frame clones, though not all of them. This table holds 200,000 or so clones, around four fifths found once. Sequencing was done on a sample of peripheral blood. The source is a woman of 80 years or more with COVID-19, enrolled during active disease. Each CDR3 is given with its conserved first and last residue. The order of the fields is clone size, J gene, V gene, CDR3 protein. Expanded clones are given a class, and other clones once, few, many or no size at all.

abundance: -
j_gene: TRBJ2-7
v_gene: TRBV7-2
CDR3aa: CASSSSTGLAYEQYF

abundance: -
j_gene: TRBJ1-4
v_gene: TRBV18
CDR3aa: CASSPLRQEKLFF

abundance: once
j_gene: TRBJ1-2
v_gene: TRBV2
CDR3aa: CASSVQGGRYGYTF

abundance: -
j_gene: TRBJ1-2
v_gene: TRBV27
CDR3aa: CASSLSGQGYYGYTF

abundance: few
j_gene: TRBJ1-6
v_gene: TRBV28
CDR3aa: CASGGKPLHF

abundance: few
j_gene: TRBJ1-5
v_gene: TRBV28
CDR3aa: CASSSPDSMYSNQPQHF

abundance: -
j_gene: TRBJ2-3
v_gene: TRBV10-3
CDR3aa: CAAGGGADTQYF

abundance: -
j_gene: TRBJ1-4
v_gene: TRBV6-5
CDR3aa: CASSYVRGRNEKLFF

abundance: -
j_gene: TRBJ1-2
v_gene: TRBV6-4
CDR3aa: CASSDSPQDYGYTF

abundance: -
j_gene: TRBJ1-4
v_gene: TRBV28
CDR3aa: CASRRTATNEKLFF

abundance: -
j_gene: TRBJ2-2
v_gene: TRBV18
CDR3aa: CASSPPGMRQKTGELFF

abundance: -
j_gene: TRBJ1-1
v_gene: TRBV20-1
CDR3aa: CSASKSGYTEAFF

abundance: -
j_gene: TRBJ1-5
v_gene: TRBV7-9
CDR3aa: CASSGQGAQPQHF

abundance: -
j_gene: TRBJ2-2
v_gene: TRBV5-1
CDR3aa: CASSPGDRDPGELFF

abundance: -
j_gene: TRBJ1-1
v_gene: TRBV19
CDR3aa: CASSTRAGGSGAFF

abundance: -
j_gene: TRBJ1-1
v_gene: TRBV20-1
CDR3aa: CSASNSMNTEAFF

abundance: -
j_gene: TRBJ2-2
v_gene: TRBV7-9
CDR3aa: CASTTGFGVSNTGELFF

abundance: -
j_gene: TRBJ2-3
v_gene: TRBV6-4
CDR3aa: CASSDTPTDTQYF

abundance: -
j_gene: TRBJ1-6
v_gene: TRBV27
CDR3aa: CASSFRKKTSPLHF

abundance: -
j_gene: TRBJ2-3
v_gene: TRBV7-2
CDR3aa: CASSPEATQYF

abundance: few
j_gene: TRBJ1-5
v_gene: TRBV6-4
CDR3aa: CASSDSYDQPQHF

abundance: -
j_gene: TRBJ1-3
v_gene: TRBV20-1
CDR3aa: CSASRDTIYF

abundance: -
j_gene: TRBJ1-2
v_gene: TRBV2
CDR3aa: CASSGTGGANYGYTF

abundance: few
j_gene: TRBJ1-1
v_gene: TRBV10-3
CDR3aa: CAISESAGKTEAFF

abundance: -
j_gene: TRBJ1-2
v_gene: TRBV5-1
CDR3aa: CASSLGQAIMSYTF

abundance: -
j_gene: TRBJ1-2
v_gene: TRBV29-1
CDR3aa: CSVEEGLEGYTF

abundance: few
j_gene: TRBJ1-4
v_gene: TRBV20-1
CDR3aa: CSANQGEKLFF

abundance: -
j_gene: TRBJ1-1
v_gene: TRBV12-3/TRBV12-4
CDR3aa: CASTRGGRAEAFF

abundance: -
j_gene: TRBJ2-7
v_gene: TRBV5-1
CDR3aa: CASRTGGASYEQYF

abundance: -
j_gene: TRBJ2-1
v_gene: TRBV2
CDR3aa: CASSQPLQRGGPNEQFF

abundance: -
j_gene: TRBJ1-1
v_gene: TRBV6-2/TRBV6-3
CDR3aa: CASSRTGNTEAFF